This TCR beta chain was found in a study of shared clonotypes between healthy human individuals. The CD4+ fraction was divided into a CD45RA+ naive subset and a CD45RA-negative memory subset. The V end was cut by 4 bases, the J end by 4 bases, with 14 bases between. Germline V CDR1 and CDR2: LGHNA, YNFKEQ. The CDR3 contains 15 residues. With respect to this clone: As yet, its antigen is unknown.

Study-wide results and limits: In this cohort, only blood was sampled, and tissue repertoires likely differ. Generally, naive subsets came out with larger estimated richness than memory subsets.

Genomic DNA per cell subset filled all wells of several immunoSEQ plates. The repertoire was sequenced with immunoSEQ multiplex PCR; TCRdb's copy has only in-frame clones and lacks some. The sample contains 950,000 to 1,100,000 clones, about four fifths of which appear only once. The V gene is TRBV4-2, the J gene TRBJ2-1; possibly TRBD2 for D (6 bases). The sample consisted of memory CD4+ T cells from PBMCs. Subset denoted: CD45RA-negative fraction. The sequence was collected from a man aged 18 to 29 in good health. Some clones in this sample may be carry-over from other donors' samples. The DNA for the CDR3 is TGTGCCAGCAGCCCTGGGACTGGGGGATACAATGAGCAGTTCTTC. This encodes CASSPGTGGYNEQFF.